The sample holds a few counts of the clone carrying this T cell receptor (beta chain). Original data processing: From reference gene primer amplification, estimates of nucleated cell counts were derived. Profiling relied on immunoSEQ multiplex PCR, and the TCRdb table lists in-frame clones only, not all of them. The V and J calls and clone size come from that table; D and trimming were worked out from the DNA. The table includes about 82,000 clones, around 80% detected once. The data originate from a study of blood T cell repertoires in COVID-19. Looking at the study overall: Samples taken during acute and convalescent COVID-19 were collected in the United States, Italy and Spain. PBMCs, B-cell-depleted T cells, or T cells were the source of the cDNA or gDNA that made up the material.

Trimming cost V 2 bases and J 7 bases, with 9 bases left between them. From germline, CDR1 is SGDLS and CDR2 YYNGEE. The CDR3 is 12 residues long. Seattle patient enrollment occurred during active infection, with longitudinal follow-up thereafter. The TCR sequence derives from a man aged 55 to 69 with COVID-19, enrolled during active disease. The V and J genes are TRBV9 and TRBJ1-2, with D unclear. Sequencing was carried out using peripheral blood. CDR3 sequence (DNA): TGTGCCAGCAGCGTGCAGGCGGGTGGCTACACCTTC. Translated: CASSVQAGGYTF.